These 4 T cell receptor beta chains share one sample of origin, sequenced in a study of a mutant IDH1 vaccine in newly diagnosed glioma. Data came from immunoSEQ multiplex PCR; TCRdb stores just in-frame clones and leaves some out. The table records roughly 40,000 clones, 90% to 95% of them present only once. Time point indicated: week 5, during vaccination. Topical imiquimod was applied with each vaccine dose, which held 300 ug of mutant IDH1 20-mer peptide. These receptors' targets are unknown. Material: PBMCs, obtained from a glioma patient whose treatment included an IDH1 peptide vaccine. These receptors were obtained from a middle-aged man with glioma.

This sequence joins TRBV2 and TRBJ2-3; 7 bases line up with TRBD2. This CDR3 has 16 residues. Germline CDR1 and CDR2: SNHLY and FYNNEI. Trimming took 4 bases from V and 4 from J; bases not matched to a gene: 11. The CDR3 nucleotides read TGTGCCAGCAGTGCTCGCGACCGGGAGGTCCCAGATACGCAGTATTTT. This gives the protein CASSARDREVPDTQYF.

J is TRBJ1-2 and V is TRBV7-2, with TRBD1 matching 8 bases. Unmatched junction bases numbered 2, after V lost 5 bases and J lost 0 bases. Germline V gives CDR1 SGHTA, CDR2 FQGNSA. The CDR3 spans 14 residues. CDR3 coding DNA: TGTGCCAGCAGCCGGGACAGGACTAACTATGGCTACACCTTC. It is translated as CASSRDRTNYGYTF. The complete variable domain, with remaining parts taken from reference TRBV7-2 and TRBJ1-2, reads GAGVSQSPSNKVTEKGKDVELRCDPISGHTALYWYRQSLGQGLEFLIYFQGNSAPDKSGLPSDRFSAERTGGSVSTLTIQRTQQEDSAVYLCASSRDRTNYGYTFGSGTRLTVV.

The chain combines TRBV5-5 with TRBJ1-2, with TRBD1 as a possible D gene (5 bases). Germline values: CDR1 SGHKS, CDR2 YYEKEE (reference sequence). CDR3 length equals 13 residues. V was cut by 0 bases and J by 7 bases, with 10 bases left in between. The chain's CDR3 is CASSLGDSLGYTF. CDR3 in DNA: TGTGCCAGCAGCTTGGGGGACTCTCTTGGCTACACCTTC.

The chain employs TRBV6-1 and TRBJ2-1; 9 bases are a match to TRBD2. The V segment lost 7 bases and the J segment 8 bases; nucleotides outside the gene matches: 6. Germline CDR1 MNHNS, CDR2 SASEGT. This CDR3 comprises 13 residues. CDR3 amino acids: CASKIAGVDEQFF. CDR3 nucleotides: TGTGCCAGCAAGATAGCGGGGGTGGATGAGCAGTTCTTC.